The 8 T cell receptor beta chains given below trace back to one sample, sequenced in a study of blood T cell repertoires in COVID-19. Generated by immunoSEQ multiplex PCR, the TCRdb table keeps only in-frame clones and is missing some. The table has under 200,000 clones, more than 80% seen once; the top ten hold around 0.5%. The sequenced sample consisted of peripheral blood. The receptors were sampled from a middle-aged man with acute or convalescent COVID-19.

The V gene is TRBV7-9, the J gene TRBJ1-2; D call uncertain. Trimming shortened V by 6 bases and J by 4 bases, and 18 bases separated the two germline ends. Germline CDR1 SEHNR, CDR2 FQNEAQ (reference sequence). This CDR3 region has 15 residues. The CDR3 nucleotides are TGTGCCAGCAGTCCGAGGACTAGTCCTCGCTATGGCTACACCTTC. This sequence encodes CASSPRTSPRYGYTF.

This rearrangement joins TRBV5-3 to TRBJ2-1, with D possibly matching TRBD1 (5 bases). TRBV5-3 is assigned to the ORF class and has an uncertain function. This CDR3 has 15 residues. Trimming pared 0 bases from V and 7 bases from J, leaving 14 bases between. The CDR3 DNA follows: TGTGCCAGAAGCTTGGAGCCAGGGCGGCCGAATGAGCAGTTCTTC. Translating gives CARSLEPGRPNEQFF.

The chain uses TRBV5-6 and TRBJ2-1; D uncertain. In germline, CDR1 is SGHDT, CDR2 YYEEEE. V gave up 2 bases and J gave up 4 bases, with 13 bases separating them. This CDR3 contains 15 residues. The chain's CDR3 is CASSFLEQFYNEQFF. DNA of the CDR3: TGTGCCAGCAGCTTTCTAGAGCAATTTTACAATGAGCAGTTCTTC.

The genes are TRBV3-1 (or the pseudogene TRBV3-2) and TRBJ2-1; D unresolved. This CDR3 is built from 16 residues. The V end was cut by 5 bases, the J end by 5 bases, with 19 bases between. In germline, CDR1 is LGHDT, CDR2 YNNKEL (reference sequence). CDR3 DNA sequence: TGTGCCAGCAGCACCAAACTCCTTTTATCCCACAATGAGCAGTTCTTC. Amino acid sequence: CASSTKLLLSHNEQFF.

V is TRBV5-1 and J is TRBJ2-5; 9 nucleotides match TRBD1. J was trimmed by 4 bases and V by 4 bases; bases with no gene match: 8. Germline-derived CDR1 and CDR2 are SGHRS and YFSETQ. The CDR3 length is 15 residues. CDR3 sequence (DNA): TGCGCCAGCAGCGACGGGACAGGGCGGCGAGAGACCCAGTACTTC. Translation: CASSDGTGRRETQYF.

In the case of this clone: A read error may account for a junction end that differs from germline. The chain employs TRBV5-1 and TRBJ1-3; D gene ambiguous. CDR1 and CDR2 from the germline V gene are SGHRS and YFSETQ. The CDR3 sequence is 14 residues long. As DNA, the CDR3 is TGCGTCAGCAGCTTGGGAGGGACTGGAAACACCATATATTTT. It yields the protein CVSSLGGTGNTIYF.

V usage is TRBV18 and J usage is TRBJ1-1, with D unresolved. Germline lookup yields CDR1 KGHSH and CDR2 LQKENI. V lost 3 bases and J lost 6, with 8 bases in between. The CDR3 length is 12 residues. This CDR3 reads CASSPSFAEAFF. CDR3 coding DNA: TGTGCCAGCTCACCTTCTTTCGCTGAAGCTTTCTTT. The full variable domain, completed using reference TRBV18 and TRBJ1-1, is NAGVMQNPRHLVRRRGQEARLRCSPMKGHSHVYWYRQLPEEGLKFMVYLQKENIIDESGMPKERFSAEFPKEGPSILRIQQVVRGDSAAYFCASSPSFAEAFFGQGTRLTVV.

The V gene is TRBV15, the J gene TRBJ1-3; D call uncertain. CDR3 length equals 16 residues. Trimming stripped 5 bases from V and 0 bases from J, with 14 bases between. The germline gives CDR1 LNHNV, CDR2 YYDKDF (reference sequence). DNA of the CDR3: TGTGCCACCAGCGCAACTAAGAAGGTCTCTGGAAACACCATATATTTT. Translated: CATSATKKVSGNTIYF. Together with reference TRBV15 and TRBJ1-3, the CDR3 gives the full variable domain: DAMVIQNPRYQVTQFGKPVTLSCSQTLNHNVMYWYQQKSSQAPKLLFHYYDKDFNNEADTPDNFQSRRPNTSFCFLDIRSPGLGDTAMYLCATSATKKVSGNTIYFGEGSWLTVV.